What follows describes a single TCR beta chain. Its antigen is as yet unknown. In germline, CDR1 is MNHEY, CDR2 SMNVEV (reference sequence). This CDR3 comprises 16 residues. After removal of 3 bases from V and 7 bases from J, the junction contained 7 bases not matched to a gene. The assay was immunoSEQ multiplex PCR, and TCRdb's table has in-frame clones only and misses some. The profile shows about 36,000 clones, 75% to 90% of them singletons. This sample is part of a study of T cell clonotyping in hematopoietic cell transplantation. General observations from the study: After transplant, recipient diversity fell while pathologically expanded clonotypes grew through day 180. Broader posttransplant TCR repertoire diversity was predicted by graft donor and pretransplant recipient Inverse Simpson Index values. At the given depth, recipient repertoires were over 95% de novo clonotypes.

The sequence came from a woman between 40 and 50 years old in good health. Some clones in this sample may be carry-over from other donors' samples. Sequencing input: peripheral blood mononuclear cells. The rearrangement uses TRBV27 and TRBJ1-4; 11 bases map to TRBD1. The CDR3 DNA is TGTGCCAGCAGTTTCCTTCGGGACAGGGGGGGTGAAAAACTGTTTTTT. Protein: CASSFLRDRGGEKLFF.